The clone carrying this TCR beta chain was counted between two and nine times. The CDR3 consists of 18 residues. Germline values: CDR1 SGHDN, CDR2 FVKESK. Trimming took 1 base from V and 2 from J; bases not matched to a gene: 10. These data originate in a study of T cell repertoires in cytomegalovirus infection. Study overall: Indicated by public TCR beta signatures were CMV infection and matching HLA type.

TCRdb re-called the reads through MiXCR, storing one row per CDR3 protein. The sample carries 450,000 to 600,000 distinct CDR3 sequences, about 11% recorded once. This sequence was found in a human donor in good health (CMV status not recorded). Some clones in this sample may be carry-over from other donors' samples. The sample was PBMCs. The rearrangement joins TRBV14 to TRBJ2-1; TRBD2 matches 8 bases. The CDR3 DNA sequence: TGTGCCAGCAGCCAAGGGCCGCGCGCGGGGGGCACCTACAATGAGCAGTTCTTC. This codes for CASSQGPRAGGTYNEQFF.